These 10 T cell receptor beta chains came from one sample sequenced in a study of yellow fever vaccine responses in identical twins (dated by TCRdb to 2017 to 2018). The library came from RT-PCR. Data came from an Illumina HiSeq 2500. TCRdb reworked the public reads: Q25 trimming with fastp, MiXCR clone assembly, productive beta chains retained. Rows with one shared CDR3 protein collapse into an entry with the most common genes and DNA. In this sample the table shows about 10,000 distinct CDR3 sequences, 83% of which occur a single time. The biggest ten clones account for over 2% of the sample. The sample in question was T cells from blood (PBMCs), unsorted or a sorted subset (not recorded which), obtained before or after yellow fever vaccination (not recorded which). These receptors were taken from a woman between 18 and 30 years old who received the yellow fever vaccine. Donor details come from another sample of the same person, matched by shared clones.

The V call is TRBV27, the J call TRBJ2-1; D possibly corresponds to TRBD2 (7 bases). V was shortened by 3 bases and J by 2 bases, with 11 bases between the two germline ends. Germline V gene data show CDR1 as MNHEY and CDR2 as SMNVEV (reference sequence). The CDR3 sequence is 15 residues long. The CDR3 spells CASSFRGGAYNEQFF. The CDR3 coding sequence is TGTGCCAGCAGTTTCCGAGGGGGGGCCTACAATGAGCAGTTCTTC.

This clonotype was seen once. V gene TRBV12-3 or TRBV12-4 combines with J gene TRBJ2-2; D is unclear. V was clipped by 4 bases and J by 0 bases, with 6 bases between them. The CDR3 totals 14 residues. The DNA of the CDR3 is TGTGCCAGCAGTTGGGGATCGAACACCGGGGAGCTGTTTTTT. This encodes CASSWGSNTGELFF.

This chain uses TRBV11-3 with TRBJ2-1, with D uncertain. The CDR3 sequence is 13 residues long. The V end was cut by 5 bases, the J end by 4 bases, with 9 bases between. Germline V gene lookup returns CDR1 SGHNT and CDR2 YENEEA. Here the CDR3 reads CASSILEYNEQFF. The CDR3 region has the DNA TGTGCCAGCAGCATTTTGGAATACAATGAGCAGTTCTTC.

This chain links TRBV7-4 with TRBJ2-7, with 7 bases identical to TRBD2. Unmatched junction bases numbered 13, after V lost 5 bases and J lost 3 bases. Germline CDR1 SGHVT, CDR2 SQSDAQ. The CDR3 length is 16 residues. The CDR3 is CASSVTSAQYNYEQYF. The CDR3 nucleotides are TGTGCCAGCAGCGTCACTAGCGCCCAGTACAACTACGAGCAGTACTTC.

This clonotype was recorded once. This chain joins TRBV12-3 or TRBV12-4 and TRBJ2-7; no definite D call. The CDR3 is 11 residues long. The V gene lost 3 bases and the J gene lost 6 bases, with 6 bases spanning the gap. Here the CDR3 reads CASSFGLEQYF. The DNA of the CDR3 is TGTGCCAGCAGTTTTGGCCTCGAGCAGTACTTC.

The chain links TRBV28 to TRBJ2-7; either TRBD1 or TRBD2 may fit D (5 bases each). The length of the CDR3 is 13 residues. Germline V CDR1 and CDR2: MDHEN, SYDVKM. V lost 2 bases and J 6 bases, leaving 11 bases between the germline ends. The CDR3 sequence is CASSLAGAREQYV. The CDR3 region has the DNA TGTGCCAGCAGTTTAGCCGGGGCGCGCGAGCAGTACGTC.

The chain joins TRBV11-2 to TRBJ2-1; D not resolved. V lost 0 bases and J 13 bases, leaving 10 bases between the germline ends. The CDR3 is 12 amino acids. Germline-derived CDR1 and CDR2 are SGHAT and FQNNGV. CDR3: CASSLDFRGQFF. The DNA of the CDR3 is TGTGCCAGCAGCTTAGATTTTCGTGGACAGTTCTTC.

In its sample, this clonotype was seen a few times. The gene calls are TRBV19 and TRBJ2-6; D is unresolved. Germline CDR1 is LNHDA and CDR2 is SQIVND (reference sequence). V lost 10 bases, J lost 0 bases, and 16 bases lay in between. The CDR3 length is 16 residues. DNA of the CDR3: TGTGCCACCTCAAACTCGGTCGGCTCTGGGGCCAACGTCCTGACTTTC. This gives the protein CATSNSVGSGANVLTF.

This chain links TRBV19 with TRBJ2-2; no definite D call. Trimming stripped 3 bases from V and 0 bases from J, with 8 bases between. There are 15 residues in the CDR3. CDR1 is LNHDA, CDR2 SQIVND, per germline (reference sequence). CDR3 sequence reads: CASSISRTNTGELFF. DNA for the CDR3: TGTGCCAGTAGTATTAGCAGAACGAACACCGGGGAGCTGTTTTTT.

The chain has TRBV18 and TRBJ2-1; D is uncertain. V was trimmed by 3 bases and J by 2 bases, leaving 5 bases between them. Per germline, CDR1 KGHSH and CDR2 LQKENI. The CDR3 runs 13 residues. The CDR3 spells CASSPTAYNEQFF. In nucleotides, the CDR3 is TGTGCCAGCTCACCGACGGCCTACAATGAGCAGTTCTTC.